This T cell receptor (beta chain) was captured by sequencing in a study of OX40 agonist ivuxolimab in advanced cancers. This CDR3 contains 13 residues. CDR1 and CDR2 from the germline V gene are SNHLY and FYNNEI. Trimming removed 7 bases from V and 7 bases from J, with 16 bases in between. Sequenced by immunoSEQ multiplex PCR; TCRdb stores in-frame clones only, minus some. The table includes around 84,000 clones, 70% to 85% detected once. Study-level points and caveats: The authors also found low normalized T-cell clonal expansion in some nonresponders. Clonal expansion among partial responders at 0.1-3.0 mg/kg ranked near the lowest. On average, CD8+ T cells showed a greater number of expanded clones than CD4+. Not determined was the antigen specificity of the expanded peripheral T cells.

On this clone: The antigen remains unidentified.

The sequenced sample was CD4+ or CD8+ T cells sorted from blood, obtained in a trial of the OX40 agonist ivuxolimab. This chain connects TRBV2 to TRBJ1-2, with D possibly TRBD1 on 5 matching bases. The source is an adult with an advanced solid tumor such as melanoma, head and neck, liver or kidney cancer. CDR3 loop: CASTLKGIAGYTF. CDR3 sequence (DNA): TGTGCCAGCACTTTAAAGGGGATCGCTGGCTACACCTTC.